This is a list of T cell receptor beta chains from one sample in a study of response to subunit inactivated influenza vaccine. TCRdb itself ran the RT-PCR reads through MiXCR, one entry per CDR3 protein. The sample shows roughly 540,000 distinct CDR3 sequences, under 30% of them seen only once. The data also belong to a second study, concerning T cells expressing NK-cell markers.

The starting material was CD4+ T cells sorted from PBMCs, obtained 11 to 12 days after vaccination. Every receptor here comes from a man aged 45-65 years who received an inactivated influenza vaccine. The CDR3 runs from the conserved cysteine through the conserved F or W. Fields, in order: clone size, V gene, D gene, J gene, CDR3 DNA, CDR3 protein. D genes are given only for firm matches. Not all rows give a size; the values are once, few, many and, for expanded clones, a class.

many	TRBV28	.	TRBJ2-1	TGTGCCAGCAGTTTTCCAGGCTCATCCTACAATGAGCAGTTCTTC	CASSFPGSSYNEQFF
many	TRBV12-3/TRBV12-4	TRBD2	TRBJ2-7	TGTGCCAGCAGCTTCAACCGTGGACTAGGTCTCGAGCAGTACTTC	CASSFNRGLGLEQYF
.	TRBV7-2	.	TRBJ1-2	TGTGCCAGCAGCTTATCTTGGTTGGCGGGCTACACCTTC	CASSLSWLAGYTF
.	TRBV2	.	TRBJ1-5	TGTGCCAGCAGGACTGGGGGGGTTATTGGTCAGCCCCAGCATTTT	CASRTGGVIGQPQHF
few	TRBV5-1	TRBD1	TRBJ2-7	TGCGCCAGCAGCTTGTTGAAGGACGGACAGGGTTCCTACGAGCAGTACTTC	CASSLLKDGQGSYEQYF
.	TRBV5-1	TRBD1	TRBJ1-2	TGCGCCAGCAGTTCGGACAGGGTGAAGGCTGGCTACACCTTC	CASSSDRVKAGYTF
.	TRBV5-1	.	TRBJ2-3	TGCGCCAGCAGCTTGGGAGGGGACCCTTCCACAGATACGCAGTATTTT	CASSLGGDPSTDTQYF
few	TRBV20-1	TRBD2	TRBJ2-7	TGCAGTGCTAGGATTAGCGGGGCCTACGAGCAGTACTTC	CSARISGAYEQYF
.	TRBV7-6	.	TRBJ2-7	TGTGCCAGCAGCTTAGTGATTAGGGGCGGGGGCGCTTCCTACGAGCAGTACTTC	CASSLVIRGGGASYEQYF
.	TRBV4-2	.	TRBJ2-3	TGTGCCAGCAGCCAAGATCACCCCCCCCTCCTGAAGCAGTATTTT	CASSQDHPPLLKQYF
.	TRBV19	TRBD1	TRBJ1-5	TGTGCCAGCCGTTGGGACAGTTTCAATAGCAATCAGCCCCAGCATTTT	CASRWDSFNSNQPQHF
.	TRBV28	TRBD1	TRBJ2-2	TGTGCCAGCAGTCCTACCCGGACAGGGATGTACGGGGAGCTGTTTTTT	CASSPTRTGMYGELFF
.	TRBV6-1	TRBD1	TRBJ1-5	TGTGCCAGCAGCCCCACGGACAGGGGGAACAATCAGCCCCAGCATTTT	CASSPTDRGNNQPQHF
few	TRBV4-2	.	TRBJ2-5	TGTGCCAGCAGCCAAGATAAGTTGGGACTTGAGACCCAGTACTTC	CASSQDKLGLETQYF
once	TRBV28	.	TRBJ1-2	TGTGCCAGCAGTGGCAGGACAATTTATGGCTACACCTTC	CASSGRTIYGYTF
few	TRBV7-9	.	TRBJ2-5	TGTGCCAGCAGCCTGGACCAAGTCGCTTGGACCCAGTACTTC	CASSLDQVAWTQYF
many	TRBV5-1	TRBD2	TRBJ2-3	TGCGCCAGCAGCTTGCGCCTAGCGGGAGATACGCAGTATTTT	CASSLRLAGDTQYF